The 13 T cell receptor beta chains below come from one sample, sequenced in a study of cytomegalovirus exposure and HLA in healthy donors. The PCR employed 60 Vbeta primers together with 13 Jbeta primers. The assay was immunoSEQ multiplex PCR, and TCRdb's table has in-frame clones only and misses some. The sample carries 130,000 or so clones, 6.5% to 9.5% recorded once. Sequenced sample: PBMCs. The receptors were gathered from a middle-aged woman in good health and CMV-seropositive.

The chain couples TRBV5-1 to TRBJ2-7, with 11 bases that match TRBD1. CDR1 and CDR2 (germline): SGHRS, YFSETQ. The V segment lost 0 bases and the J segment 5 bases; nucleotides outside the gene matches: 4. The CDR3 loop spans 15 amino acids. The CDR3 here is CASSLGGQGVHEQYF. Here the CDR3 DNA reads TGCGCCAGCAGCTTGGGGGGACAGGGGGTCCACGAGCAGTACTTC.

The V and J genes are TRBV19 and TRBJ2-1; TRBD2 might be the D (6 bases). Germline V gene sequence: CDR1 LNHDA, CDR2 SQIVND (reference sequence). The CDR3 has 12 amino acids. V lost 6 bases and J 8 bases, leaving 11 bases between the germline ends. The CDR3 nucleotides read TGTGCCAGTAGGGAGGGCCTAGATGAGCAGTTCTTC. This codes for CASREGLDEQFF.

The rearrangement joins TRBV19 to TRBJ1-4, with D tentatively TRBD1 (6 bases). The germline V gene has CDR1 LNHDA and CDR2 SQIVND (reference sequence). V was trimmed by 1 base and J by 3 bases, leaving 12 bases between them. CDR3 length: 16 amino acids. As DNA, the CDR3 is TGTGCCAGTAGTATAGGGCCGACAGGACCTAATGAAAAACTGTTTTTT. It codes for CASSIGPTGPNEKLFF.

This clone was picked up a small number of times. The chain employs TRBV30 and TRBJ2-7; 14 nucleotides align to TRBD2. Germline loops: CDR1 GTSNPN, CDR2 SVGIG (reference sequence). This CDR3 comprises 13 residues. After removal of 5 bases from V and 5 bases from J, the junction contained 2 bases not matched to a gene. The CDR3 region is CAWSGLAGDEQYF. The DNA for the CDR3 is TGTGCCTGGTCGGGACTAGCGGGGGACGAGCAGTACTTC.

The chain joins TRBV2 to TRBJ1-5; the match to TRBD1 covers 7 bases. Germline V gene sequence: CDR1 SNHLY, CDR2 FYNNEI. This CDR3 has 15 amino acids. V gave up 4 bases and J gave up 4 bases; unmatched junction bases: 7. The CDR3 sequence: CASSVGVRGNQPQHF. CDR3 coding DNA: TGTGCCAGCAGTGTAGGTGTCAGGGGGAATCAGCCCCAGCATTTT.

In this sample, this clone turned up a few times. The V gene is TRBV5-4, the J gene TRBJ2-5, with TRBD1 matching over 9 bases. This CDR3 is built from 15 residues. CDR1 SGHNT and CDR2 YYREEE come from the germline V gene (reference sequence). J was trimmed by 4 bases and V by 4 bases; bases with no gene match: 8. The CDR3 protein is CASSVTGGGGETQYF. For the CDR3, the DNA is TGTGCCAGCAGCGTGACAGGGGGAGGTGGAGAGACCCAGTACTTC.

The rearrangement uses TRBV10-3 and TRBJ2-7, with 7 bases aligning to TRBD2. The germline V gene has CDR1 ENHRY and CDR2 SYGVKD. The J segment lost 7 bases and the V segment lost 3 bases, leaving 12 bases of the junction unmatched. The CDR3 extends over 15 amino acids. CDR3 bases: TGTGCCATCAGTGAACGGGGGGATCAGGCGACAGAGCAGTACTTC. Encoded protein: CAISERGDQATEQYF.

This clone turned up a few times. V usage is TRBV10-3 and J usage is TRBJ2-5, with 15 bases lining up with TRBD2. Germline loops: CDR1 ENHRY, CDR2 SYGVKD. With V trimmed by 11 bases and J by 0 bases, 4 bases remained unmatched. This CDR3 has 15 residues. CDR3 loop: CAAGTSGGYQETQYF. CDR3 DNA: TGTGCCGCCGGGACTAGCGGGGGGTACCAAGAGACCCAGTACTTC.

This clone has only a few counts. The chain combines TRBV7-9 with TRBJ1-5, with D perhaps matching TRBD1 (5 bases). Germline V gene sequence: CDR1 SEHNR, CDR2 FQNEAQ (reference sequence). The CDR3 covers 15 residues. V lost 5 bases to trimming and J lost 2 bases, with 13 bases between them. CDR3 nucleotide sequence: TGTGCCAGCAGCCCGCAGGGCGCAGGCAATCAGCCCCAGCATTTT. Translated, it gives CASSPQGAGNQPQHF.

V and J are TRBV11-2 and TRBJ2-5; D is perhaps TRBD1 (6 bases). Germline loops: CDR1 SGHAT, CDR2 FQNNGV. The CDR3 has 15 residues. Trimming cost V 5 bases and J 1 base, with 14 bases left between them. The CDR3 protein is CASSTAGQRQETQYF. The CDR3 DNA sequence: TGTGCCAGCAGCACCGCCGGACAGCGCCAAGAGACCCAGTACTTC.

This sequence joins TRBV10-3 and TRBJ1-4; possibly TRBD1 for D (5 bases). V was pared by 8 bases and J by 5 bases, with 12 bases between. The germline CDR1 and CDR2 sequences are ENHRY and SYGVKD. The CDR3 extends over 13 amino acids. CDR3 coding DNA: TGTGCCATCGGTCAGGGAACAAATGAAAAACTGTTTTTT. It is translated as CAIGQGTNEKLFF.

This sequence joins TRBV9 and TRBJ2-7; D gene unclear. Germline-derived CDR1 and CDR2 are SGDLS and YYNGEE. V lost 4 bases and J 5 bases, leaving 19 bases between the germline ends. CDR3 length equals 15 residues. CDR3 in amino acids: CASSPSRIPGHEQYF. In DNA, the CDR3 is TGTGCCAGCAGCCCTTCTAGGATACCCGGCCACGAGCAGTACTTC. Using reference TRBV9 and TRBJ2-7 for the parts outside the CDR3, the full variable domain is DSGVTQTPKHLITATGQRVTLRCSPRSGDLSVYWYQQSLDQGLQFLIQYYNGEERAKGNILERFSAQQFPDLHSELNLSSLELGDSALYFCASSPSRIPGHEQYFGPGTRLTVT.

The genes are TRBV29-1 and TRBJ1-1; D perhaps matches TRBD1 (5 bases). The V gene lost 5 bases and the J gene lost 0 bases, with 10 bases spanning the gap. The germline gives CDR1 SQVTM, CDR2 ANQGSEA. The CDR3 totals 13 residues. CDR3 DNA: TGCAGCGTTACGACAGCCATGAACACTGAAGCTTTCTTT. Its translation is CSVTTAMNTEAFF.